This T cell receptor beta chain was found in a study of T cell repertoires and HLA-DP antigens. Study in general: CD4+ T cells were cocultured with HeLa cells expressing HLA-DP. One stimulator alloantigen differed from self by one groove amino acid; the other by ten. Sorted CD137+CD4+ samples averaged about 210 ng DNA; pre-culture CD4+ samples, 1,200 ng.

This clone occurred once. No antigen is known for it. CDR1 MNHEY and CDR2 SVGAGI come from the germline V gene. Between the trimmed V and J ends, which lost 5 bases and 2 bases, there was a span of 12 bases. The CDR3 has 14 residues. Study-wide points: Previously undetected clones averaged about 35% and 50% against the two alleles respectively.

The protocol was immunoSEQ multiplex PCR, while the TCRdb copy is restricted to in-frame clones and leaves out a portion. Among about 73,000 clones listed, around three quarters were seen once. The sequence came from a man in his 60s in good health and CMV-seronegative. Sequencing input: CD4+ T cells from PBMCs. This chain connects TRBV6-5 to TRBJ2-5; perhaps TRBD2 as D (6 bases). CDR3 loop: CASSDSGYQETQYF. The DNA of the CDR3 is TGTGCCAGCAGTGATAGCGGTTATCAAGAGACCCAGTACTTC.